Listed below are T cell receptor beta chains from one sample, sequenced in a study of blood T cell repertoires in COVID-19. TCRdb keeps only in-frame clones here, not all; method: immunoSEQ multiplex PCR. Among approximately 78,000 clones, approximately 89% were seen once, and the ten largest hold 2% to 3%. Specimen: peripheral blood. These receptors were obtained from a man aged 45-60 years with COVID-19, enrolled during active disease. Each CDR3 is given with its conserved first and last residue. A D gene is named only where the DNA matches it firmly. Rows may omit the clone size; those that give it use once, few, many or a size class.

CDR3 protein: CASSLETGGRMNTEAFF; CDR3 DNA: TGTGCCAGCTCACTCGAAACAGGGGGCCGGATGAACACTGAAGCTTTCTTT; V gene: TRBV18; clone size: -; J gene: TRBJ1-1; D gene: TRBD1
CDR3 protein: CASTALRDSSGTQYF; CDR3 DNA: TGTGCCAGCACCGCCCTCCGGGATTCCTCGGGGACCCAGTACTTC; V gene: TRBV6-5; clone size: -; J gene: TRBJ2-5; D gene: -
CDR3 protein: CASSFSGTSGEQFF; CDR3 DNA: TGTGCCAGCAGTTTTTCGGGGACTAGCGGAGAGCAGTTCTTC; V gene: TRBV27; clone size: -; J gene: TRBJ2-1; D gene: TRBD2
CDR3 protein: CASMGIQGPEKLFF; CDR3 DNA: TGTGCCAGTATGGGGATACAGGGGCCTGAAAAACTGTTTTTT; V gene: TRBV19; clone size: -; J gene: TRBJ1-4; D gene: TRBD1
CDR3 protein: CASSMRGFQETQYF; CDR3 DNA: TGTGCCAGTAGTATGCGGGGGTTCCAAGAGACCCAGTACTTC; V gene: TRBV19; clone size: -; J gene: TRBJ2-5; D gene: TRBD2
CDR3 protein: CASSPRQGGPGANVLTF; CDR3 DNA: TGCGCCAGCAGCCCCCGACAGGGGGGTCCTGGGGCCAACGTCCTGACTTTC; V gene: TRBV5-1; clone size: -; J gene: TRBJ2-6; D gene: TRBD1
CDR3 protein: CASSYSGGKYNEQFF; CDR3 DNA: TGTGCCAGCAGTTACTCGGGGGGAAAGTACAATGAGCAGTTCTTC; V gene: TRBV6-5; clone size: -; J gene: TRBJ2-1; D gene: -
CDR3 protein: CASSLGTAKETQYF; CDR3 DNA: TGTGCCAGCAGCTTAGGGACTGCTAAAGAGACCCAGTACTTC; V gene: TRBV7-9; clone size: -; J gene: TRBJ2-5; D gene: -
CDR3 protein: CASCAAGVGETQYF; CDR3 DNA: TGCGCCAGCTGTGCGGCCGGGGTGGGAGAGACCCAGTACTTC; V gene: TRBV10-2; clone size: -; J gene: TRBJ2-5; D gene: -
CDR3 protein: CASSPTGWQETQYF; CDR3 DNA: TGCGCCAGCAGCCCGACAGGGTGGCAAGAGACCCAGTACTTC; V gene: TRBV5-1; clone size: -; J gene: TRBJ2-5; D gene: TRBD1
CDR3 protein: CASSERGDTYTDTQYF; CDR3 DNA: TGTGCCAGCAGTGAGCGGGGAGACACCTACACAGATACGCAGTATTTT; V gene: TRBV6-1; clone size: -; J gene: TRBJ2-3; D gene: -
CDR3 protein: CASRRGLEETQYF; CDR3 DNA: TGTGCCAGCAGAAGGGGGCTAGAAGAGACCCAGTACTTC; V gene: TRBV6-6; clone size: -; J gene: TRBJ2-5; D gene: TRBD1
CDR3 protein: CAWSVARGPLSNQPQHF; CDR3 DNA: TGTGCCTGGAGTGTCGCCAGGGGCCCCCTTAGCAATCAGCCCCAGCATTTT; V gene: TRBV30; clone size: -; J gene: TRBJ1-5; D gene: -
CDR3 protein: CASSRDRDPPYEQYF; CDR3 DNA: TGTGCCAGCAGTCGCGACAGGGATCCTCCGTACGAGCAGTACTTC; V gene: TRBV28; clone size: -; J gene: TRBJ2-7; D gene: TRBD1
CDR3 protein: CASSVDRGGTGELFF; CDR3 DNA: TGTGCCAGCAGCGTCGACAGGGGTGGGACCGGGGAGCTGTTTTTT; V gene: TRBV9; clone size: -; J gene: TRBJ2-2; D gene: TRBD1
CDR3 protein: CASSQVLRSSSYNEQFF; CDR3 DNA: TGTGCCAGCAGCCAAGTCTTGCGCTCAAGCTCCTACAATGAGCAGTTCTTC; V gene: TRBV3-1/TRBV3-2; clone size: -; J gene: TRBJ2-1; D gene: -
CDR3 protein: CASSPRQGEGTGELFF; CDR3 DNA: TGTGCCAGCAGCCCCCGACAGGGGGAGGGCACCGGGGAGCTGTTTTTT; V gene: TRBV7-7; clone size: -; J gene: TRBJ2-2; D gene: TRBD1
CDR3 protein: CASSDGQGSYEQYF; CDR3 DNA: TGTGCCAGCAGTGATGGACAGGGCTCCTACGAGCAGTACTTC; V gene: TRBV2; clone size: -; J gene: TRBJ2-7; D gene: TRBD1
CDR3 protein: CASSLRPQGALNQETQYF; CDR3 DNA: TGCGCCAGCAGCTTGAGGCCACAGGGGGCGTTAAACCAAGAGACCCAGTACTTC; V gene: TRBV5-1; clone size: -; J gene: TRBJ2-5; D gene: TRBD1
CDR3 protein: CAGRGTGQGNGYTF; CDR3 DNA: TGTGCCGGCCGGGGAACTGGACAGGGCAACGGCTACACCTTC; V gene: TRBV6-5; clone size: -; J gene: TRBJ1-2; D gene: TRBD1
CDR3 protein: CASSLTSGSINEQYF; CDR3 DNA: TGTGCCAGCAGTTTAACTAGCGGGAGCATAAACGAGCAGTACTTC; V gene: TRBV27; clone size: -; J gene: TRBJ2-7; D gene: TRBD2
CDR3 protein: CASSFYGRGDTQYF; CDR3 DNA: TGTGCCAGCAGCTTTTATGGCAGGGGCGATACGCAGTATTTT; V gene: TRBV5-6; clone size: -; J gene: TRBJ2-3; D gene: -
CDR3 protein: CASSLPLQGLKAGELFF; CDR3 DNA: TGTGCCAGCAGTTTGCCTTTACAGGGGCTAAAGGCCGGGGAGCTGTTTTTT; V gene: TRBV28; clone size: -; J gene: TRBJ2-2; D gene: TRBD1
CDR3 protein: CASSSMGQDHATNEKLFF; CDR3 DNA: TGTGCCAGCAGCTCAATGGGGCAGGATCATGCAACTAATGAAAAACTGTTTTTT; V gene: TRBV9; clone size: -; J gene: TRBJ1-4; D gene: -
CDR3 protein: CASSQGSGEQFF; CDR3 DNA: TGTGCCAGCAGCCAAGGATCGGGGGAGCAGTTCTTC; V gene: TRBV3-1/TRBV3-2; clone size: -; J gene: TRBJ2-1; D gene: -
CDR3 protein: CASSPRGGYEQYF; CDR3 DNA: TGTGCCAGCAGTCCCCGGGGGGGTTACGAGCAGTACTTC; V gene: TRBV6-5; clone size: -; J gene: TRBJ2-7; D gene: TRBD2
CDR3 protein: CASRLAVTGPGELFF; CDR3 DNA: TGTGCAAGTCGCTTAGCCGTGACAGGGCCCGGGGAGCTGTTTTTT; V gene: TRBV12-2; clone size: -; J gene: TRBJ2-2; D gene: -
CDR3 protein: CASSLADRLAGQQFF; CDR3 DNA: TGTGCCAGCAGCTTAGCGGACCGACTAGCGGGACAGCAGTTCTTC; V gene: TRBV7-8; clone size: -; J gene: TRBJ2-1; D gene: TRBD2
CDR3 protein: CASSLDRANYGYTF; CDR3 DNA: TGCGCCAGCAGCTTGGACAGAGCTAACTATGGCTACACCTTC; V gene: TRBV5-1; clone size: -; J gene: TRBJ1-2; D gene: -
CDR3 protein: CASSLVFPATNEKLFF; CDR3 DNA: TGTGCCAGCAGCTTAGTGTTCCCCGCAACTAATGAAAAACTGTTTTTT; V gene: TRBV11-2; clone size: -; J gene: TRBJ1-4; D gene: -
CDR3 protein: CAIRAEGSYNEQFF; CDR3 DNA: TGTGCCATCAGGGCGGAGGGCTCCTACAATGAGCAGTTCTTC; V gene: TRBV10-3; clone size: -; J gene: TRBJ2-1; D gene: -
CDR3 protein: CASSYAGGKGEQYF; CDR3 DNA: TGTGCCAGCAGTTACGCGGGAGGGAAGGGCGAGCAGTACTTC; V gene: TRBV6-5; clone size: -; J gene: TRBJ2-7; D gene: TRBD2
CDR3 protein: CASSILTGGVAEAFF; CDR3 DNA: TGTGCCAGTAGTATACTGACAGGCGGCGTGGCTGAAGCTTTCTTT; V gene: TRBV19; clone size: -; J gene: TRBJ1-1; D gene: -
CDR3 protein: CASYLKSGTDNTEAFF; CDR3 DNA: TGTGCCAGCTACCTTAAATCCGGGACAGATAACACTGAAGCTTTCTTT; V gene: TRBV6-4; clone size: -; J gene: TRBJ1-1; D gene: TRBD1
CDR3 protein: CASSPQNTGELFF; CDR3 DNA: TGTGCCAGCAGTCCCCAGAACACCGGGGAGCTGTTTTTT; V gene: TRBV27; clone size: -; J gene: TRBJ2-2; D gene: -
CDR3 protein: CASSFGSGRGTDTQYF; CDR3 DNA: TGTGCCAGCAGCTTTGGGAGCGGGAGAGGAACAGATACGCAGTATTTT; V gene: TRBV7-2; clone size: -; J gene: TRBJ2-3; D gene: TRBD2
CDR3 protein: CASSSRDRGRSTNEKLFF; CDR3 DNA: TGTGCCAGTAGTTCCCGGGACAGGGGACGTTCAACTAATGAAAAACTGTTTTTT; V gene: TRBV19; clone size: once; J gene: TRBJ1-4; D gene: TRBD1
CDR3 protein: CAWRDTLNYGYTF; CDR3 DNA: TGTGCCTGGAGGGACACCCTGAACTATGGCTACACCTTC; V gene: TRBV30; clone size: -; J gene: TRBJ1-2; D gene: -
CDR3 protein: CASSPGDGGEKLFF; CDR3 DNA: TGTGCCAGCTCACCAGGAGATGGAGGTGAAAAACTGTTTTTT; V gene: TRBV18; clone size: -; J gene: TRBJ1-4; D gene: -
CDR3 protein: CASSLGQVSYGYTF; CDR3 DNA: TGCGCCAGCAGCTTGGGACAGGTTTCCTATGGCTACACCTTC; V gene: TRBV5-1; clone size: -; J gene: TRBJ1-2; D gene: -